The entry below gives a single T cell receptor (beta chain) sequence along with its context. Additional DNA sequences in this sample encode the identical CDR3. The record originates from a study of blood T cell repertoires in COVID-19. At the level of the study: Sources were T cells, B-cell-depleted T cells, or PBMCs; the material itself was cDNA or gDNA.

TCRdb's copy holds only in-frame clones and misses some; the assay was immunoSEQ multiplex PCR. The sample shows 250,000 to 300,000 clones, 70% to 90% of them seen only once. In germline, CDR1 is LNHDA, CDR2 SQIVND (reference sequence). This CDR3 contains 14 residues. Trimming shortened V by 3 bases and J by 4 bases, and 7 bases separated the two germline ends. Sequencing was done on a sample of PBMCs or T cells enriched from blood (not recorded which). The origin of this receptor is a woman between 25 and 40 years old who had recovered from COVID-19. V and J are TRBV19 and TRBJ1-6; D call uncertain. Here the CDR3 reads CASSIGDYNSPLHF. The CDR3 DNA is TGTGCCAGTAGTATCGGGGATTATAATTCACCCCTCCACTTT. The entire variable domain, with the rest obtained from reference TRBV19 and TRBJ1-6, is as follows: DGGITQSPKYLFRKEGQNVTLSCEQNLNHDAMYWYRQDPGQGLRLIYYSQIVNDFQKGDIAEGYSVSREKKESFPLTVTSAQKNPTAFYLCASSIGDYNSPLHFGNGTRLTVT.